A single sample gave rise to the 7 T cell receptor beta chains below, sequenced in a study of cytomegalovirus exposure and HLA in healthy donors. A multiplex PCR was run with 60 Vbeta primers and 13 Jbeta primers. TCRdb's table, derived via immunoSEQ multiplex PCR, lists solely in-frame clones and lacks some. The table records 100,000 to 150,000 clones, more than 60% of them present only once. Sequences were obtained from PBMCs. The receptors were sampled from a middle-aged woman in good health and CMV-seronegative.

V usage is TRBV29-1 and J usage is TRBJ2-1, with D maybe TRBD1 (5 bases). V lost 5 bases to trimming and J lost 3 bases, with 8 bases between them. CDR1 is SQVTM, CDR2 ANQGSEA, per germline. The CDR3 contains 12 residues. The CDR3 nucleotides read TGCAGCGTTCAACAGGTCTACAATGAGCAGTTCTTC. Its translation: CSVQQVYNEQFF.

J is TRBJ2-2 and V is TRBV5-6; D may be TRBD1 (6 bases). The CDR3 sequence is 17 residues long. V lost 0 bases and J lost 0, with 12 bases in between. Germline loops: CDR1 SGHDT, CDR2 YYEEEE. This CDR3 is CASSLGADSPNTGELFF. CDR3 DNA sequence: TGTGCCAGCAGCTTGGGAGCGGACAGCCCGAACACCGGGGAGCTGTTTTTT.

This clone was recorded a few times. This chain joins TRBV6-4 and TRBJ2-1; 10 nucleotides line up with TRBD2. Looked up from germline, CDR1 is MRHNA and CDR2 is SNTAGT. V lost 6 bases to trimming and J lost 3 bases; unmatched junction nucleotides: 5. The CDR3 covers 15 residues. The CDR3 DNA is TGTGCCAGCAGCCAAACTAGCGGGGACTACAATGAGCAGTTCTTC. This translates into CASSQTSGDYNEQFF.

A few counts support this clone. The chain carries TRBV5-4 and TRBJ1-1, with TRBD1 matching over 8 bases. V lost 2 bases, J lost 7 bases, and 10 bases stayed unmatched. The germline CDR1 and CDR2 sequences are SGHNT and YYREEE (reference sequence). This CDR3 region has 15 residues. The CDR3 spells CASSLLGTGGGEAFF. The DNA for the CDR3 is TGTGCCAGCAGCTTACTAGGGACAGGCGGGGGTGAAGCTTTCTTT.

Written as DNA, the CDR3 is TGTGCCAGCAGCTTAGACCGGGAGCAAAGGGAGCAGTACTTC. It translates to CASSLDREQREQYF. The chain employs TRBV7-8 and TRBJ2-5, with TRBD2 as a possible D gene (6 bases). V was clipped by 1 base and J by 11 bases, with 17 bases between them. The CDR3 totals 14 residues. Germline CDR1 is SGHVS and CDR2 is FQNEAQ. Full variable domain (outside the CDR3, taken from reference TRBV7-8 and TRBJ2-5): GAGVSQSPRYKVAKRGQDVALRCDPISGHVSLFWYQQALGQGPEFLTYFQNEAQLDKSGLPSDRFFAERPEGSVSTLKIQRTQQEDSAVYLCASSLDREQREQYFGPGTRLLVL.

This chain uses TRBV7-6 with TRBJ1-3, with D unresolved. Germline V gives CDR1 SGHVS, CDR2 FNYEAQ. This CDR3 comprises 15 residues. V gave up 4 bases and J gave up 0 bases, with 10 bases separating them. CDR3: CASSSLKSSGNTIYF. Here the CDR3 DNA reads TGTGCCAGCAGCTCACTAAAGAGCTCTGGAAACACCATATATTTT.

In DNA, the CDR3 is TGTGCCAGCAGCGTGGATATGGGAGACACTGAAGCTTTCTTT. Translated, it gives CASSVDMGDTEAFF. This rearrangement joins TRBV6-1 to TRBJ1-1, with unresolved D. The CDR3 is 14 amino acids. Germline assignment: CDR1 MNHNS and CDR2 SASEGT. V dropped 6 bases and J dropped 3 bases, with 14 bases sitting between them.